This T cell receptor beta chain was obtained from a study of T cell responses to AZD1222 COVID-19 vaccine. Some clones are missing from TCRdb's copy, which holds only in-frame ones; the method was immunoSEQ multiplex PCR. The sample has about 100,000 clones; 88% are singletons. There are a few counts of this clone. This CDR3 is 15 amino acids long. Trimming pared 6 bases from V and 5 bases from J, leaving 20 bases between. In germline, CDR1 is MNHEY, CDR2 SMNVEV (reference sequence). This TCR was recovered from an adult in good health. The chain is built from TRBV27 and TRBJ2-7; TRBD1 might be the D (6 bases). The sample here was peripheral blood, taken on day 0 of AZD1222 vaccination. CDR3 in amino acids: CASSLFQGTRNEQYF. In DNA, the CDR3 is TGTGCCAGCAGCCTTTTCCAGGGGACGAGAAACGAGCAGTACTTC.